The source of this T cell receptor (beta chain) is a study of T cell responses to AZD1222 COVID-19 vaccine. Whole-study context: Second doses were pooled across both intervals (about 4 or about 12 weeks). Study results and caveats: Vaccination with two AZD1222 doses was followed by a rise in Spike-specific TCR breadth and depth. Most donors were white British, females outnumbered males, and clonal diversity was possibly underestimated. Just six AZD1222 recipients were seropositive at baseline.

The table lists this clone with a count of one. Its antigen remains unknown. Profiling relied on immunoSEQ multiplex PCR, and the TCRdb table lists in-frame clones only, not all of them. The table has more than 100,000 clones, 85% to 90% seen once. The starting material was peripheral blood, obtained on day 0 of AZD1222 vaccination. The sequence was obtained from an adult in good health.

For the CDR3, the DNA is TGTGCCAGCAAGATAGGAGCTTACGAGCAGTACTTC. Amino acid sequence: CASKIGAYEQYF. The J gene is TRBJ2-7, the V gene TRBV2; D gene ambiguous. Between the trimmed V and J ends, which lost 7 bases and 4 bases, there was a span of 11 bases. CDR3 length: 12 amino acids. Germline V gene sequence: CDR1 SNHLY, CDR2 FYNNEI.